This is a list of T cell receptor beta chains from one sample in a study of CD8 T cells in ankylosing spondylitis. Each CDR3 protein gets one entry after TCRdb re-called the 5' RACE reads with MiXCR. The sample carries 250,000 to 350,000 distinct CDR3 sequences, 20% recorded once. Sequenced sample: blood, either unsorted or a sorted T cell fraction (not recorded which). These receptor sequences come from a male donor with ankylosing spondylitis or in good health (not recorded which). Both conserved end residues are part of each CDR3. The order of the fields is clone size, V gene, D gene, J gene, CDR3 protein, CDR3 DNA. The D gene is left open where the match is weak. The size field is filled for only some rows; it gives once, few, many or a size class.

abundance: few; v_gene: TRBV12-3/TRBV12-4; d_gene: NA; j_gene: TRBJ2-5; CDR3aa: CASSLSPNSRSQYF; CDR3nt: TGTGCCAGCAGTCTTTCGCCCAACTCCCGCTCCCAGTACTTC
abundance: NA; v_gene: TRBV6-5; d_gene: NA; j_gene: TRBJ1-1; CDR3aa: CASSTANTEAFF; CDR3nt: TGTGCCAGCAGTACAGCGAACACTGAAGCTTTCTTT
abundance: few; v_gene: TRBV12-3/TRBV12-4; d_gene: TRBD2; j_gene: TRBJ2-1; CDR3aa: CASRQNPGLAHNEQFF; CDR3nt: TGTGCCAGCAGGCAGAACCCGGGACTAGCGCACAATGAGCAGTTCTTC
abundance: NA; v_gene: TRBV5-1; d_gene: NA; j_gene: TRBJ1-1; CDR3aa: CASSSLQGGTEAFF; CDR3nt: TGCGCCAGCAGCTCACTACAGGGTGGGACTGAAGCTTTCTTT
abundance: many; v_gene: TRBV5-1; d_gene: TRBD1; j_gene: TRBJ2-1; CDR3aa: CASSLGTGKYNEQFF; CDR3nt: TGCGCCAGCAGCTTGGGGACAGGGAAATACAATGAGCAGTTCTTC
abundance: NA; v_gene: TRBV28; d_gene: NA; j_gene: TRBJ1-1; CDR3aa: CASRTGTLNTEAFF; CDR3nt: TGTGCCAGCAGAACCGGGACACTGAACACTGAAGCTTTCTTT
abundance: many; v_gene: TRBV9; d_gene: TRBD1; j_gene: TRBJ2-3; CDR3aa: CASSVERTGNNTDTQYF; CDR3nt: TGTGCCAGCAGCGTAGAGAGGACAGGGAATAATACAGATACGCAGTATTTT
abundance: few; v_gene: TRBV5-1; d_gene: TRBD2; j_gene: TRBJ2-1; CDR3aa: CASSQSGVFNEQFF; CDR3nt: TGCGCCAGCAGCCAAAGCGGGGTTTTCAATGAGCAGTTCTTC
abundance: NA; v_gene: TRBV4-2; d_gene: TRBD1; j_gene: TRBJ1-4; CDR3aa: CASSQDEGQGDKKLFF; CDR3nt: TGTGCCAGCAGCCAAGATGAGGGACAGGGAGATAAAAAACTGTTTTTT
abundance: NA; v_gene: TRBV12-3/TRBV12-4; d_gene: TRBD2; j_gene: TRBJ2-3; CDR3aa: CASSLTARGGTDTQYF; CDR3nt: TGTGCCAGCAGTTTAACCGCCCGGGGGGGGACAGATACGCAGTATTTT
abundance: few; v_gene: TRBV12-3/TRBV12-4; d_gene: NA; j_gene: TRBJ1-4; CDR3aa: CASTADEGKLFF; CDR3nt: TGTGCCAGCACCGCAGATGAGGGAAAACTGTTTTTT
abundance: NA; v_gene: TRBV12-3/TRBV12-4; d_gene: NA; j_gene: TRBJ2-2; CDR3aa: CASSSRDMGTGELFF; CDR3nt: TGTGCCAGCAGTTCCCGGGACATGGGCACCGGGGAGCTGTTTTTT
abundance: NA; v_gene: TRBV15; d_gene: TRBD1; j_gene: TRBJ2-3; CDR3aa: CATSPGGLDTQYF; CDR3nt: TGTGCCACCAGCCCAGGGGGTTTAGATACGCAGTATTTT
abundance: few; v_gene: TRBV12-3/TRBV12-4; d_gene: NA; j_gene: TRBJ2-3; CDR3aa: CASRKGIQFTDTQYF; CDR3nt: TGTGCCAGCAGGAAGGGAATTCAATTCACAGATACGCAGTATTTT
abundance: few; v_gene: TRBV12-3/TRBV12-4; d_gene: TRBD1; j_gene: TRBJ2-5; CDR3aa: CASSRGQGGETQYF; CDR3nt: TGTGCCAGCAGCCGGGGACAGGGCGGAGAGACCCAGTACTTC
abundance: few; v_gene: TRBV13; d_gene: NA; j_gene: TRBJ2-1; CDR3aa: CASSQDHDNEQFF; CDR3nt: TGTGCCAGCAGCCAGGACCACGACAATGAGCAGTTCTTC
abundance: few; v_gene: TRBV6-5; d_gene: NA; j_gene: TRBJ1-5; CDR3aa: CASSYRQGDNQPQHF; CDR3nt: TGTGCCAGCAGTTACCGGCAGGGAGACAATCAGCCCCAGCATTTT
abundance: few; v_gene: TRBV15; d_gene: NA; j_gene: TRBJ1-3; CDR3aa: CATSGGVGNTIYF; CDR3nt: TGTGCCACCAGCGGAGGGGTTGGAAACACCATATATTTT
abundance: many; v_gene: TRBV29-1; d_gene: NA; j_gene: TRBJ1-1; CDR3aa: CSVVRSTEAFF; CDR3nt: TGCAGCGTTGTTCGGAGCACTGAAGCTTTCTTT
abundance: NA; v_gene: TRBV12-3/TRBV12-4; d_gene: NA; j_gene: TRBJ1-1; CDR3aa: CASRSSPGNAEAFF; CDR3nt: TGTGCCAGCAGATCTTCACCCGGAAACGCTGAAGCTTTCTTT
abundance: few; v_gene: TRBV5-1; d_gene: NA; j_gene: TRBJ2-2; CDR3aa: CASSVDGTGELFF; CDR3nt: TGCGCCAGCAGCGTCGACGGGACCGGGGAGCTGTTTTTT
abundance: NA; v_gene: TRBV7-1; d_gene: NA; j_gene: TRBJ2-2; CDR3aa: CASSPRGLDYTGELFF; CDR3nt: TGTGCCAGCAGCCCACGCGGCCTAGACTACACCGGGGAGCTGTTTTTT
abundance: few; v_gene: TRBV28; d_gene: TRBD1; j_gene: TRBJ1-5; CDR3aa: CASSPGTGVNQPQHF; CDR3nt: TGTGCCAGCAGTCCCGGGACAGGGGTGAATCAGCCCCAGCATTTT
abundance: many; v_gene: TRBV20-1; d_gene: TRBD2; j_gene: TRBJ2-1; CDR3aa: CSARLAGGIYNEQFF; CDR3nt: TGCAGTGCACGACTAGCGGGAGGGATATACAATGAGCAGTTCTTC
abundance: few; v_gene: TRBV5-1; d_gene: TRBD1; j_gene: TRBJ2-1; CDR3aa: CASSLTTGSHNEQFF; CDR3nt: TGCGCCAGCAGCTTGACGACAGGGTCCCACAATGAGCAGTTCTTC
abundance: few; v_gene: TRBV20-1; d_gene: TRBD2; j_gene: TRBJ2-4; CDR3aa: CSARGEGPKANIQYF; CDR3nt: TGCAGTGCTAGGGGGGAGGGACCTAAGGCGAACATTCAGTACTTC
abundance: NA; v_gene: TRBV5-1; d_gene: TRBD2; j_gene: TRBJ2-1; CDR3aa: CASSESGSSYNEQFF; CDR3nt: TGCGCCAGCAGCGAGAGCGGGAGCTCCTACAATGAGCAGTTCTTC
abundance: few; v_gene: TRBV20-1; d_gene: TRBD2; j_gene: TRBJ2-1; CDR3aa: CSARKRTSGFSYNEQFF; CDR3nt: TGCAGTGCTAGAAAGCGGACTAGCGGGTTTTCCTACAATGAGCAGTTCTTC
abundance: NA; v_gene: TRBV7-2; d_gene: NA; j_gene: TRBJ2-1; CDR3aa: CASSGTMNNEQFF; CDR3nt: TGTGCCAGCAGCGGCACTATGAACAATGAGCAGTTCTTC
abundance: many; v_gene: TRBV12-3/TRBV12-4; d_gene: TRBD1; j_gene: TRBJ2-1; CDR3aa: CASSPPTGYNEQFF; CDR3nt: TGTGCCAGCAGTCCACCGACAGGGTACAATGAGCAGTTCTTC
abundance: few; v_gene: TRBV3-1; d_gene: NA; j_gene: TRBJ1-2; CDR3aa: CASSQDGTGYYGYTF; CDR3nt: TGTGCCAGCAGCCAAGATGGTACAGGGTACTATGGCTACACCTTC
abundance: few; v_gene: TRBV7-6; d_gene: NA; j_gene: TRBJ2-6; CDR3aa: CASSLPPPSGANVLTF; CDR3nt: TGTGCCAGCAGCTTACCCCCCCCTTCTGGGGCCAACGTCCTGACTTTC
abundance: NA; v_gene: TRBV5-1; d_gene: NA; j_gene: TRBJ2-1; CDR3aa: CASSLKVGRNEQFF; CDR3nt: TGCGCCAGCAGCTTGAAGGTTGGGCGGAATGAGCAGTTCTTC
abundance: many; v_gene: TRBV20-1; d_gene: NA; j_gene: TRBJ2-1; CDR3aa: CSASTVVNEQFF; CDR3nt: TGCAGTGCTAGTACAGTTGTCAATGAGCAGTTCTTC
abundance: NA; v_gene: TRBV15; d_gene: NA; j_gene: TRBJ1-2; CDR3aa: CATSRTRENHYGYTF; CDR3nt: TGTGCCACCAGCAGGACCAGGGAGAACCACTATGGCTACACCTTC
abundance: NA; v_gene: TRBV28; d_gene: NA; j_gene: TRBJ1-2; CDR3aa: CASSTGPYGYTF; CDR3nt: TGTGCCAGCAGTACAGGGCCCTATGGCTACACCTTC
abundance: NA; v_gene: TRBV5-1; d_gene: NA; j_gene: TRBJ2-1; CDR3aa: CASSLTTASSYNEQFF; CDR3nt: TGCGCCAGCAGCTTGACGACCGCGAGCTCCTACAATGAGCAGTTCTTC
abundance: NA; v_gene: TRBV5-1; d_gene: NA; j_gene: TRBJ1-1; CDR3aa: CASILETGVNTEAFF; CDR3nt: TGCGCCAGCATCTTGGAGACAGGCGTGAACACTGAAGCTTTCTTT
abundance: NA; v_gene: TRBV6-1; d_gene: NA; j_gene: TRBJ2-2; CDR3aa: CASTSRFRGENTGELFF; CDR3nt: TGTGCCAGCACCTCTAGGTTTAGGGGGGAGAACACCGGGGAGCTGTTTTTT
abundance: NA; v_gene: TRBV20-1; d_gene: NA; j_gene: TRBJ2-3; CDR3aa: CSATGLHTDTQYF; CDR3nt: TGCAGTGCTACGGGGCTGCACACAGATACGCAGTATTTT
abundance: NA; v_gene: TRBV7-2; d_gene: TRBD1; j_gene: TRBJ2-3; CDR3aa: CASSSVTGGQRDTQYF; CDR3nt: TGTGCCAGCAGCTCAGTGACAGGGGGCCAACGAGATACGCAGTATTTT
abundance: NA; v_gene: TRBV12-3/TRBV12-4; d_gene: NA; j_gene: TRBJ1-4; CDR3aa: CASSSGVGKLFF; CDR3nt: TGTGCCAGCAGTTCCGGGGTCGGAAAACTGTTTTTT
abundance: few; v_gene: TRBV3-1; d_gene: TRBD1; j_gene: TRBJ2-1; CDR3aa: CASSHQTGRLEQFF; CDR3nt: TGTGCCAGCAGCCACCAGACAGGGCGGCTTGAGCAGTTCTTC
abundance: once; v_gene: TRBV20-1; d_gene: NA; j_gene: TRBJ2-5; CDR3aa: CSARGPGYQETQYF; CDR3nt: TGCAGTGCTAGGGGACCGGGATACCAAGAGACCCAGTACTTC
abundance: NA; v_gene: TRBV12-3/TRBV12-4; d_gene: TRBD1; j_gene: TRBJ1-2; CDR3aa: CASVARTGNYGYTF; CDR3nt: TGTGCCAGCGTCGCCCGGACAGGGAACTATGGCTACACCTTC
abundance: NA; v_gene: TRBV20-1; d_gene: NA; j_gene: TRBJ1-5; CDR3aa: CSAKTYRVGSNQPQHF; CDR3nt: TGCAGTGCTAAAACCTACAGGGTAGGGAGCAATCAGCCCCAGCATTTT
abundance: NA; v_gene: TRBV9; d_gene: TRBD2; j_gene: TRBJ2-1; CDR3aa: CASSVGSGGPSEQFF; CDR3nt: TGTGCCAGCAGCGTAGGTAGCGGGGGTCCTAGTGAGCAGTTCTTC
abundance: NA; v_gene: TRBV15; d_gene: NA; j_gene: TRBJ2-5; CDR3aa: CATSIDRGQETQYF; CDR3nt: TGTGCCACCAGCATAGACCGGGGCCAAGAGACCCAGTACTTC
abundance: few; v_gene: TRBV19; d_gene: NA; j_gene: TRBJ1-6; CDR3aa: CASSFTGIEGSPLHF; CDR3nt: TGTGCCAGTAGTTTCACAGGGATAGAGGGATCACCCCTCCACTTT
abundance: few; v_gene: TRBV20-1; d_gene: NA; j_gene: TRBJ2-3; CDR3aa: CSARSPAGGTDTQYF; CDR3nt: TGCAGTGCTAGATCCCCGGCGGGCGGCACAGATACGCAGTATTTT
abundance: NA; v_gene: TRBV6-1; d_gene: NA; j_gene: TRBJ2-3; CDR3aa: CASTQRRTDTQYF; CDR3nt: TGTGCCAGCACCCAGCGGCGCACAGATACGCAGTATTTT
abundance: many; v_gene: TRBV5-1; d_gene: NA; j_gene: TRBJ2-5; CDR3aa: CASSLAPVETQYF; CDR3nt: TGCGCCAGCAGCTTGGCCCCTGTGGAGACCCAGTACTTC
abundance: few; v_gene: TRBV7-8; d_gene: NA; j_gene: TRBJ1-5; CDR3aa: CASSGRLTSNQPQHF; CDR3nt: TGTGCCAGCAGCGGCCGACTCACTAGCAATCAGCCCCAGCATTTT
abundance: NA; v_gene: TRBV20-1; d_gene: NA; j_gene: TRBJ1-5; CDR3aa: CSAGGQGNQSQHF; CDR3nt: TGCAGTGCGGGGGGTCAGGGCAATCAGTCCCAGCATTTT
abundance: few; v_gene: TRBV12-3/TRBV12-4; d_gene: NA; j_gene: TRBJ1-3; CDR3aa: CASSSATGTGNTIYF; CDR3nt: TGTGCCAGCAGTTCGGCTACAGGGACTGGAAACACCATATATTTT
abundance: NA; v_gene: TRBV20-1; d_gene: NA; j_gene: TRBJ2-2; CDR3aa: CSARGAETNTGELFF; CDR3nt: TGCAGTGCTAGAGGGGCGGAGACGAACACCGGGGAGCTGTTTTTT